One sample yielded the 16 T cell receptor beta chains listed below, sequenced in a study of metastatic and nonmetastatic thyroid tumors. TCRdb reprocessed the PCR reads using MiXCR. The repertoire holds 11,000 to 15,000 clones, with approximately 12% as singletons. All patients were treatment-naive before thyroid surgery. The sequenced sample was blood. Receptor source: a female donor with papillary thyroid cancer or a benign thyroid nodule (not recorded which). Some clones in this sample may be carry-over from other donors' samples.

This clone was counted once. The chain is built from TRBV20-1 and TRBJ2-7, with TRBD2 matching 11 bases. The J segment lost 3 bases and the V segment lost 6 bases, leaving 10 bases of the junction unmatched. CDR1 is DFQATT, CDR2 SNEGSKA, per germline (reference sequence). The CDR3 has 15 amino acids. CDR3 amino acids: CSAPCSGRADYEQYF. CDR3 bases: TGCAGTGCCCCGTGTAGCGGGAGGGCCGACTACGAGCAGTACTTC.

This clone rates as medium-sized. This sequence joins TRBV6-4 and TRBJ1-5, with 7 positions matching TRBD1. V lost 2 bases, J lost 4 bases, and 2 bases stayed unmatched. Germline-derived CDR1 and CDR2 are MRHNA and SNTAGT. CDR3 length: 14 residues. Here the CDR3 reads CASSDVQGNQPQHF. CDR3 sequence (DNA): TGTGCCAGCAGTGACGTACAGGGGAATCAGCCCCAGCATTTT.

Sample share makes this clone medium-sized. Here the CDR3 reads CASSWGDRTAGNTIYF. CDR3 coding DNA: TGTGCCAGCAGTTGGGGGGACAGGACCGCCGGAAACACCATATATTTT. The chain recombines TRBV6-1 with TRBJ1-3, with TRBD1 identical over 8 bases. Germline V gene sequence: CDR1 MNHNS, CDR2 SASEGT. The V gene end was trimmed by 5 bases and the J gene end by 4 bases; junction bases not matched to a gene: 10. The CDR3 extends over 16 amino acids.

This clone has more than one count but fewer than ten. The chain carries TRBV19 and TRBJ1-2; no clear D. Germline lookup yields CDR1 LNHDA and CDR2 SQIVND (reference sequence). CDR3 length equals 13 residues. V was pared by 5 bases and J by 11 bases, with 18 bases between. CDR3 residues: CASSRDGIYCYTF. As DNA, the CDR3 is TGTGCCAGTAGTCGGGATGGAATCTATTGTTACACCTTC.

V and J are TRBV28 and TRBJ1-1; maybe TRBD1 (5 bases). V was cut by 6 bases and J by 4 bases, with 18 bases left in between. The CDR3 length is 15 residues. CDR1 and CDR2 (germline): MDHEN, SYDVKM. Here the CDR3 reads CASRRTWGSRTEAFF. CDR3 in DNA: TGTGCCAGCAGGCGGACATGGGGGAGTCGCACTGAAGCTTTCTTT.

By share, this clone ranks as medium-sized. This chain uses TRBV2 with TRBJ1-1; 7 bases are shared with TRBD1. The CDR3 totals 12 residues. CDR1 is SNHLY and CDR2 is FYNNEI in the germline V gene. J lost 10 bases, V lost 7 bases, and 9 bases had no gene match. CDR3 DNA sequence: TGTGCCAGCACCGAGGGGGCCAGCGGAGCTTTCTTT. Amino acid sequence: CASTEGASGAFF.

This clone has a handful of counts. The V gene is TRBV12-3 or TRBV12-4, the J gene TRBJ2-1; no definite D call. Trimming removed 5 bases from V and 7 bases from J, with 12 bases in between. The CDR3 totals 13 residues. CDR3 bases: TGTGCCAGCAGTCCGACCCTAGGGAATGAGCAGTTCTTC. Translating gives CASSPTLGNEQFF.

This clone qualifies as medium-sized. The gene calls are TRBV28 and TRBJ1-1; D is ambiguous. Germline V gives CDR1 MDHEN, CDR2 SYDVKM. With 6 bases removed from V and 11 bases from J, the gap between germline ends came to 10 bases. The CDR3 consists of 10 residues. The CDR3 sequence is CASRQDAAFF. Here the CDR3 DNA reads TGTGCCAGCAGGCAGGACGCCGCTTTCTTT.

Ten or more counts support this clone. This chain joins TRBV4-1 and TRBJ1-5; D ambiguous. The length of the CDR3 is 17 residues. Germline values: CDR1 MGHRA, CDR2 YSYEKL. V dropped 3 bases and J dropped 2 bases, with 17 bases sitting between them. CDR3 coding DNA: TGCGCCAGCAGCCATTCGGGTGCCGGTTATGGCAATCAGCCCCAGCATTTT. Its translation is CASSHSGAGYGNQPQHF.

This clone is termed medium-sized. The chain carries TRBV27 and TRBJ1-2; D gene unclear. The germline V gene has CDR1 MNHEY and CDR2 SMNVEV (reference sequence). The CDR3 contains 16 residues. V lost 9 bases, J lost 2 bases, and 22 bases lay in between. DNA of the CDR3: TGTGCCAGTTCATCTCCCCGGACCCAAGGAAACTATGGCTACACCTTC. Its protein product is CASSSPRTQGNYGYTF.

This clone has more than one count but fewer than ten. The V and J genes are TRBV6-1 and TRBJ1-5; the D gene is possibly TRBD1 (5 bases). The CDR3 runs 13 residues. V was clipped by 6 bases and J by 2 bases, with 8 bases between them. The V gene's germline CDR1 is MNHNS and CDR2 SASEGT. This CDR3 is CASRLGGNQPQHF. In DNA, the CDR3 is TGTGCCAGCAGGCTGGGGGGCAATCAGCCCCAGCATTTT.

This clone has ten or more counts. The chain employs TRBV4-2 and TRBJ2-1, with D possibly being TRBD1 or TRBD2 (5 bases each). There are 16 residues in the CDR3. Trimming took off 0 bases at V and 7 bases at J, with 16 bases between the two ends. Germline CDR1 LGHNA, CDR2 YNFKEQ. CDR3 coding DNA: TGTGCCAGCAGCCAAGATAAGGGGACCATGCGTAATGAGCAGTTCTTC. Protein: CASSQDKGTMRNEQFF.

This clone came up many times. V gene TRBV7-9 combines with J gene TRBJ1-4; D is undetermined. The ends were cut back, 4 bases at V and 6 bases at J, with 15 bases in the middle. The germline CDR1 and CDR2 sequences are SEHNR and FQNEAQ (reference sequence). The CDR3 contains 15 residues. The CDR3 region has the DNA TGTGCCAGCAGCTCATCTGGTGGGGAATATGAAAAACTGTTTTTT. Amino acids: CASSSSGGEYEKLFF.

This clone occurred many times. The chain recombines TRBV14 with TRBJ1-6; D not resolved. Germline V gene lookup returns CDR1 SGHDN and CDR2 FVKESK. The CDR3 spans 13 residues. V dropped 0 bases and J dropped 8 bases, with 5 bases sitting between them. The CDR3 loop is CASSQEVHSPLHF. CDR3 sequence (DNA): TGTGCCAGCAGCCAAGAAGTTCATTCACCCCTCCACTTT.

The CDR3 nucleotides are TGTGCCAGCAACCCGACCCCCCGGGTTGGATATGGCTACACCTTC. Protein: CASNPTPRVGYGYTF. The chain is built from TRBV28 and TRBJ1-2; D is uncertain. The germline gives CDR1 MDHEN, CDR2 SYDVKM. This CDR3 contains 15 residues. V gave up 7 bases and J gave up 5 bases, with 20 bases separating them.

This clone has at least ten counts. V usage is TRBV19 and J usage is TRBJ1-4; TRBD1 is a possible D gene (6 bases). In germline, CDR1 is LNHDA, CDR2 SQIVND (reference sequence). The V end was cut by 1 base, the J end by 5 bases, with 11 bases between. The CDR3 length is 15 residues. CDR3 nucleotides: TGTGCCAGTAGTATAGGGGGACAAGTAAATGAAAAACTGTTTTTT. Its translation is CASSIGGQVNEKLFF.